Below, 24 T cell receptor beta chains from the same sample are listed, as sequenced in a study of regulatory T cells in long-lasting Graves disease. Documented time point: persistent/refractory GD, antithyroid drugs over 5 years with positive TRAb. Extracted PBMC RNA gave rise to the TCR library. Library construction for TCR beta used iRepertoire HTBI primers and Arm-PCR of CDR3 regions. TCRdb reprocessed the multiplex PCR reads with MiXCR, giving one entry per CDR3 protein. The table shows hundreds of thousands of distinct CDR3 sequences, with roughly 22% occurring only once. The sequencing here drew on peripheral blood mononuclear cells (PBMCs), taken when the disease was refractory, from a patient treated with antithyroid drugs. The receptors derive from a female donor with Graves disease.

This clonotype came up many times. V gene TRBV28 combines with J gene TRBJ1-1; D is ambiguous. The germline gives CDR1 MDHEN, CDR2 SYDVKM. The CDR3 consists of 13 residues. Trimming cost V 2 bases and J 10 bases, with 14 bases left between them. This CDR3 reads CASSLGPQGRAFF. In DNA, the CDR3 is TGTGCCAGCAGTTTAGGGCCCCAAGGGAGAGCTTTCTTT.

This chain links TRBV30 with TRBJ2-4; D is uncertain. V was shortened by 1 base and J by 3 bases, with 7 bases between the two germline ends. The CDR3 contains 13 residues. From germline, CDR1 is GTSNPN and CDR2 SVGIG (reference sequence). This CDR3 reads CAWSGLSKNIQYF. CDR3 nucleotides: TGTGCCTGGAGTGGCCTCAGCAAAAACATTCAGTACTTC. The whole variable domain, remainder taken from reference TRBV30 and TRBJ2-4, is SQTIHQWPATLVQPVGSPLSLECTVEGTSNPNLYWYRQAAGRGLQLLFYSVGIGQISSEVPQNLSASRPQDRQFILSSKKLLLSDSGFYLCAWSGLSKNIQYFGAGTRLSVL.

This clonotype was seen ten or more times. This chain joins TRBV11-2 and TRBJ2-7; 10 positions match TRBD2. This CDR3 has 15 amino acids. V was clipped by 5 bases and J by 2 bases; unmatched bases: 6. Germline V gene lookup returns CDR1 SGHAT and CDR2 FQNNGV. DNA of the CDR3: TGTGCCAGCAGCCTCTGGACTAGCGGTGCCTACGAGCAGTACTTC. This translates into CASSLWTSGAYEQYF.

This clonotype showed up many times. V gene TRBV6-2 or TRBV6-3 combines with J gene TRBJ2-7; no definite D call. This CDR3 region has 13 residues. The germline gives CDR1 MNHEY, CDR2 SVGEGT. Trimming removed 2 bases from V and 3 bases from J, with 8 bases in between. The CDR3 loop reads CASSYGPLYEQYF. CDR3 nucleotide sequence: TGTGCCAGCAGTTACGGACCTCTCTACGAGCAGTACTTC.

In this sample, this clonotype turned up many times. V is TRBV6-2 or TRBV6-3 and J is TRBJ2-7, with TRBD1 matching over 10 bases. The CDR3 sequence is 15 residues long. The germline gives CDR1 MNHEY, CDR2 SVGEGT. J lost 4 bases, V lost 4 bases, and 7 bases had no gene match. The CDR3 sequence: CASSSPGTGEYEQYF. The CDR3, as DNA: TGTGCCAGCAGTTCGCCCGGGACAGGGGAGTACGAGCAGTACTTC.

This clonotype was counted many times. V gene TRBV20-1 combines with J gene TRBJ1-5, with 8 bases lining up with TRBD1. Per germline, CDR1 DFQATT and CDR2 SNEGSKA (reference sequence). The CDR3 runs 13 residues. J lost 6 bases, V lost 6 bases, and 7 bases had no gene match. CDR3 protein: CSALDRDSQPQHF. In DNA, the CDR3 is TGCAGTGCCCTGGACAGGGATAGTCAGCCCCAGCATTTT.

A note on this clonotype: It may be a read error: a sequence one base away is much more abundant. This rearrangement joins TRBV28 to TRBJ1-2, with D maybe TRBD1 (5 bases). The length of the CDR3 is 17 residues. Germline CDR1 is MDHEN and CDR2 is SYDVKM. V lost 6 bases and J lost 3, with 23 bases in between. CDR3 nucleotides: TGTGCCAGCAGCTTAGAAGTCGTAGGGGTCAGGGACTATGGCTACACCTTC. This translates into CASSLEVVGVRDYGYTF.

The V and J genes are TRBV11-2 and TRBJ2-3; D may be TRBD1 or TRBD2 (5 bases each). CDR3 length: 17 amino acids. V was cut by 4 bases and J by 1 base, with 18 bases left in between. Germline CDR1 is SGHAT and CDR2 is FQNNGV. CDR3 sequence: CASSSFREPGRTDTQYF. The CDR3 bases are TGTGCCAGCAGCTCCTTCCGTGAACCGGGGCGCACAGATACGCAGTATTTT.

The DNA for the CDR3 is TGTGCCAGCAGCCTACAGGGGACGGGCAATCAGCCCCAGCATTTT. It yields the protein CASSLQGTGNQPQHF. The chain employs TRBV7-9 and TRBJ1-5, with 7 positions matching TRBD1. Germline CDR1 is SEHNR and CDR2 is FQNEAQ (reference sequence). With V trimmed by 5 bases and J by 2 bases, 6 bases remained unmatched. The CDR3 spans 15 residues.

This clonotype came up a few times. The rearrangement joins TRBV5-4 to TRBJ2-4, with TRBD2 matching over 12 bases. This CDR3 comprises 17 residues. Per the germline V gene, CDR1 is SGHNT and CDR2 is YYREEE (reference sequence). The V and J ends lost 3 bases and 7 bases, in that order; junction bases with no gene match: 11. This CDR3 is CASSSDPTSGSTNIQYF. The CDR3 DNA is TGTGCCAGCAGCTCCGACCCGACTAGCGGGAGTACGAACATTCAGTACTTC.

CDR3: CASSPRRGETEAFF. CDR3 DNA: TGTGCCAGCAGCCCCAGGAGGGGGGAAACTGAAGCTTTCTTT. The genes are TRBV9 and TRBJ1-1; a possible D gene is TRBD1 (6 bases). V shed 4 bases and J shed 5 bases, with 15 bases lying between them. The CDR3 loop spans 14 amino acids. Germline CDR1 and CDR2: SGDLS and YYNGEE.

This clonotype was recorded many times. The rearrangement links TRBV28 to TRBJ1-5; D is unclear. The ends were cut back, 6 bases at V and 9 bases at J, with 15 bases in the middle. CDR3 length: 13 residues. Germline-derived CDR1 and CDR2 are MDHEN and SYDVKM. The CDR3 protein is CASSKTYTAPQHF. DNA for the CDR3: TGTGCCAGCAGCAAAACATATACGGCGCCCCAGCATTTT.

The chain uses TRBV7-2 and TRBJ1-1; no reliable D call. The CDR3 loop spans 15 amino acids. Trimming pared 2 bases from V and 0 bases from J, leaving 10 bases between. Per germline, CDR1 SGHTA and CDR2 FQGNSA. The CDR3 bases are TGTGCCAGCAGCTTAAGAGCTTTTATGAACACTGAAGCTTTCTTT. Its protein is CASSLRAFMNTEAFF.

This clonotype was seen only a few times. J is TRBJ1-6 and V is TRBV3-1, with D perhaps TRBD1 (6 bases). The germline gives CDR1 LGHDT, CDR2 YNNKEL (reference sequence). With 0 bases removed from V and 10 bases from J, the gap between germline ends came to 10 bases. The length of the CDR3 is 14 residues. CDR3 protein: CASSQDLGGSPLHF. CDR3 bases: TGTGCCAGCAGCCAAGATCTGGGGGGCTCACCCCTCCACTTT.

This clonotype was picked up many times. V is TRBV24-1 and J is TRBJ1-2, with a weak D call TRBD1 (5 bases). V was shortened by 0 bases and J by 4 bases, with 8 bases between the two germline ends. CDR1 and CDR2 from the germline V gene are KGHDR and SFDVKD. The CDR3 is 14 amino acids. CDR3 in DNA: TGTGCCACCAGTGATTTGGACAGTACCTATGGCTACACCTTC. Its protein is CATSDLDSTYGYTF.

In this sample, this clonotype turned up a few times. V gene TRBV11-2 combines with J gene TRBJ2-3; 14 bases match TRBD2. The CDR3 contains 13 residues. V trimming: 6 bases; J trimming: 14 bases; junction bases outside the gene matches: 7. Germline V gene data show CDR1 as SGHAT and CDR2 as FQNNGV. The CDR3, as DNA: TGTGCCAGCAGTCAGACTAGCGGGGGGGTTCCGTATTTT. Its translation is CASSQTSGGVPYF.

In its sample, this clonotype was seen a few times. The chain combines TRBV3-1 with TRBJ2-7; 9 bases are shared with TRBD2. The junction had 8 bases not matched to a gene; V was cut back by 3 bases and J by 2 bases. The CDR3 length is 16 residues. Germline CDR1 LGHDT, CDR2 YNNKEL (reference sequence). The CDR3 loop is CASSHTSGRRPYEQYF. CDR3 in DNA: TGTGCCAGCAGCCACACTAGCGGGCGACGTCCCTACGAGCAGTACTTC.

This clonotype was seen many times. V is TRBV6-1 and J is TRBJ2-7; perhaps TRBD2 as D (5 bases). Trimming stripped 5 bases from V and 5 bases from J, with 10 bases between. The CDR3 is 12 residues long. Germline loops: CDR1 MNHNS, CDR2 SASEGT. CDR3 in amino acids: CASSRSVNEQYF. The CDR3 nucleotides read TGTGCCAGCAGTCGTAGCGTTAACGAGCAGTACTTC.

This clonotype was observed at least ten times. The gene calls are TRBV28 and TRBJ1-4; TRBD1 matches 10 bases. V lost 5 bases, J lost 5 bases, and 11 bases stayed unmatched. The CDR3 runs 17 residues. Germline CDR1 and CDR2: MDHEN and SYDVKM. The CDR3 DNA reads TGTGCCAGCAGTGGGGAAGACGAGGACAGGGGGAATGAAAAACTGTTTTTT. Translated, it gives CASSGEDEDRGNEKLFF.

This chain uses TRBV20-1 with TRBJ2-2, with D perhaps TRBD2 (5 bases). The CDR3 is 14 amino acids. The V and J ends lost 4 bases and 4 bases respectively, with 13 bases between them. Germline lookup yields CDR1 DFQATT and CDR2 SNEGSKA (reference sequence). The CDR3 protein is CSAMGGFSTGELFF. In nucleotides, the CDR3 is TGCAGTGCTATGGGCGGGTTCAGCACCGGGGAGCTGTTTTTT.

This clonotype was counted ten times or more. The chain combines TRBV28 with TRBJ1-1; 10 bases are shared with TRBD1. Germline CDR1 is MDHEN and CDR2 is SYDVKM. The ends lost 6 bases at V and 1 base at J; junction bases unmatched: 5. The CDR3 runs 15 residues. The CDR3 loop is CASRGRQGANTEAFF. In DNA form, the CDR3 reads TGTGCCAGCAGGGGCAGACAGGGGGCGAACACTGAAGCTTTCTTT. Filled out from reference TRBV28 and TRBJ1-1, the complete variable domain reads DVKVTQSSRYLVKRTGEKVFLECVQDMDHENMFWYRQDPGLGLRLIYFSYDVKMKEKGDIPEGYSVSREKKERFSLILESASTNQTSMYLCASRGRQGANTEAFFGQGTRLTVV.

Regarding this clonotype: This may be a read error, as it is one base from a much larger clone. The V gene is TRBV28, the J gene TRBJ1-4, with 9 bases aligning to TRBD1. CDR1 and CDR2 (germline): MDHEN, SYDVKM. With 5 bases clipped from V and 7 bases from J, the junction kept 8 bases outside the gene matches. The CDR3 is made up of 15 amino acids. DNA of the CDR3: TGTGCCAGCAGTCCCCCCGGGACAGGGCTTGAAAAACTGTTTTTT. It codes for CASSPPGTGLEKLFF. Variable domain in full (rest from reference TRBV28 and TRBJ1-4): DVKVTQSSRYLVKRTGEKVFLECVQDMDHENMFWYRQDPGLGLRLIYFSYDVKMKEKGDIPEGYSVSREKKERFSLILESASTNQTSMYLCASSPPGTGLEKLFFGSGTQLSVL.

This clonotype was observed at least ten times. The CDR3 nucleotides are TGTGCCAGCAGCCAAGATGGGGAGACCCAGTACTTC. This sequence encodes CASSQDGETQYF. V is TRBV3-1 and J is TRBJ2-5; D not resolved. The germline V and J ends were trimmed by 0 bases and 5 bases, with 4 bases remaining between them. CDR1 and CDR2 (germline): LGHDT, YNNKEL (reference sequence). This CDR3 is 12 amino acids long.

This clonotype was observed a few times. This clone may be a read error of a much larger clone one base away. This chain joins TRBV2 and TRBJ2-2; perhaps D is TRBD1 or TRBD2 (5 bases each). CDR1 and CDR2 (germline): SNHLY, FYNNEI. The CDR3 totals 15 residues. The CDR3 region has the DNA TGTGCCAGCAGTGAACTCCCGGCGGACACCGGGGAGCCGTTTTTT. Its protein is CASSELPADTGEPFF.